The source of this T cell receptor beta chain is a study of blood T cell repertoires in COVID-19. Study context: Acute and convalescent COVID-19 samples came from the United States, Italy and Spain. In each case, the material was cDNA or gDNA derived from T cells, B-cell-depleted T cells, or PBMCs.

Germline V gives CDR1 MDHEN, CDR2 SYDVKM. Trimming removed 7 bases at V and 2 bases at J, with 6 bases between. This CDR3 has 12 amino acids. Source study methods: By means of reference gene primer amplification, nucleated cell counts were estimated. TCRdb's copy holds only in-frame clones and misses some; the assay was immunoSEQ multiplex PCR. That table gives V, J and clone size, and the DNA gave D and trimming. The sample lists 90,000 to 110,000 clones; under 90% were seen once. This clone came up a few times. The sequence came from an elderly man with acute or convalescent COVID-19. Sequencing was performed on peripheral blood. The J gene is TRBJ1-5, the V gene TRBV28; D remains unclear. The CDR3 loop reads CASTPGNQPQHF. CDR3 DNA: TGTGCCAGCACCCCGGGCAATCAGCCCCAGCATTTT.